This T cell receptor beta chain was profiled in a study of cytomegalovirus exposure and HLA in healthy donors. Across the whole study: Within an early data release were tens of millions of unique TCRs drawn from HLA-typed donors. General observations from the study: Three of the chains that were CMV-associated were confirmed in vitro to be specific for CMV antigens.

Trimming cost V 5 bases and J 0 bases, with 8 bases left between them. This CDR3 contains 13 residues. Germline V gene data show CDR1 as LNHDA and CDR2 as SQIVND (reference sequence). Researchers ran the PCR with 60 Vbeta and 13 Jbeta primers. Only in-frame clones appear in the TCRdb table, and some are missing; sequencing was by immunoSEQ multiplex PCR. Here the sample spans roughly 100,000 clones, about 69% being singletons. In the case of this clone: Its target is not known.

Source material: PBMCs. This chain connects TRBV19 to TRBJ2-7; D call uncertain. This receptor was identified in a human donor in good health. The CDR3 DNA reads TGTGCCAGTAGTTACGAGAGCTCCTACGAGCAGTACTTC. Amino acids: CASSYESSYEQYF.